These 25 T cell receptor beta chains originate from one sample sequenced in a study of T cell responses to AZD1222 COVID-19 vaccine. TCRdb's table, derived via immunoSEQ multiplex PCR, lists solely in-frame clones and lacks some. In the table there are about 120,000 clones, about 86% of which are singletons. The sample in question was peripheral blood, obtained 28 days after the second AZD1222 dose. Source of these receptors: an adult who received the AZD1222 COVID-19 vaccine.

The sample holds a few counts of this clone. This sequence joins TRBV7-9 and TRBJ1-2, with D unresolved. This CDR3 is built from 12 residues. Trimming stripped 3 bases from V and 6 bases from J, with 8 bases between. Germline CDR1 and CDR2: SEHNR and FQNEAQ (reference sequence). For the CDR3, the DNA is TGTGCCAGCAGCTTTTCCGGGGATGGCTACACCTTC. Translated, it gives CASSFSGDGYTF.

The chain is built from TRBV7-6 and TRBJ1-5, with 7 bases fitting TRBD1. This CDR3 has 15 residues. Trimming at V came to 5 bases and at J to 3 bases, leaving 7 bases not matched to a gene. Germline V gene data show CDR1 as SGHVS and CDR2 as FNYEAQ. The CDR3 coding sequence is TGTGCCAGCAGCAGACGGGACAGCGACAATCAGCCCCAGCATTTT. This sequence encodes CASSRRDSDNQPQHF.

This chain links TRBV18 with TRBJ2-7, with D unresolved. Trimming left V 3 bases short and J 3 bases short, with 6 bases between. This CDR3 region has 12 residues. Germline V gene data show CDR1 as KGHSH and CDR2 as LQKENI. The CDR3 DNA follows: TGTGCCAGCTCACCTCAGCGCTACGAGCAGTACTTC. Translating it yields CASSPQRYEQYF.

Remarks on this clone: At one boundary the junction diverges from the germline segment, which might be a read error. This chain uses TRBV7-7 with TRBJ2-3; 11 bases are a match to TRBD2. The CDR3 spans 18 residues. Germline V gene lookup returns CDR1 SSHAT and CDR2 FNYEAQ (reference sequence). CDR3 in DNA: TGTGCTAGCAGCCCCCGTTTGGCTAGCGGGGGGCCGGGAGATACGCAGTATTTT. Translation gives CASSPRLASGGPGDTQYF.

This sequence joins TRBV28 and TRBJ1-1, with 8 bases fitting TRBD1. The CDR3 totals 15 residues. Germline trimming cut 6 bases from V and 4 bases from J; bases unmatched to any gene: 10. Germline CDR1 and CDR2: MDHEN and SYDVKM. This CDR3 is CASRDPQGGVTEAFF. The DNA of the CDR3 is TGTGCCAGCAGGGACCCACAGGGGGGTGTCACTGAAGCTTTCTTT.

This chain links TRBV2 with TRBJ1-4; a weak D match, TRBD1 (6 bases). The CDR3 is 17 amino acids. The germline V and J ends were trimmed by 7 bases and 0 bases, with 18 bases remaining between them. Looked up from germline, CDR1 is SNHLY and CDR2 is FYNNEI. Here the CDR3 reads CASKIRDRLATNEKLFF. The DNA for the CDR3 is TGTGCCAGCAAGATAAGAGACAGGCTCGCAACTAATGAAAAACTGTTTTTT.

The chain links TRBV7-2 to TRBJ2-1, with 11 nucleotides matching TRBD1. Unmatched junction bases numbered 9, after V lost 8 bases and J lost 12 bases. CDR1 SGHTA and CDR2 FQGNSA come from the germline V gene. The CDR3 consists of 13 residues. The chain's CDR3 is CASHSDRGLGQFF. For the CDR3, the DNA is TGTGCCAGCCACTCGGACAGGGGGCTTGGGCAGTTCTTC.

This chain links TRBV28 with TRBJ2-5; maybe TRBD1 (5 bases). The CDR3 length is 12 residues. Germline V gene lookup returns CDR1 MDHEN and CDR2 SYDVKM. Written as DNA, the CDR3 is TGTGGTGGACAATGGAGCGCACGGACCCAGTACTTC. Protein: CGGQWSARTQYF.

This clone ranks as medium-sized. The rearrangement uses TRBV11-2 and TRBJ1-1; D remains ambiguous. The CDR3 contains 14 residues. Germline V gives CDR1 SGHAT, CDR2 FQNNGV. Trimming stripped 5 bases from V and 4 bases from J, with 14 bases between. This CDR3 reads CASSRAGEGTEAFF. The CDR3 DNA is TGTGCCAGCAGCCGAGCCGGGGAGGGCACTGAAGCTTTCTTT.

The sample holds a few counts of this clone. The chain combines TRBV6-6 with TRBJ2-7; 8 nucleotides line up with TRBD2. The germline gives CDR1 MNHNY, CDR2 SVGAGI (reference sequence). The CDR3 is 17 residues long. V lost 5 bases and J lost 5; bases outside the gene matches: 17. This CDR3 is CASSPLGAGGPRNEQYF. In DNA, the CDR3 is TGTGCCAGCAGTCCCCTGGGGGCGGGGGGCCCGCGGAACGAGCAGTACTTC.

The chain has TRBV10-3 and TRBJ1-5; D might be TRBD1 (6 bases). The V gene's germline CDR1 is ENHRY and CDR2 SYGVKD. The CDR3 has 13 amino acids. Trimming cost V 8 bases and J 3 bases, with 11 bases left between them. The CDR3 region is CAISRDTNQPQHF. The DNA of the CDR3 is TGTGCCATCTCCCGGGACACCAATCAGCCCCAGCATTTT.

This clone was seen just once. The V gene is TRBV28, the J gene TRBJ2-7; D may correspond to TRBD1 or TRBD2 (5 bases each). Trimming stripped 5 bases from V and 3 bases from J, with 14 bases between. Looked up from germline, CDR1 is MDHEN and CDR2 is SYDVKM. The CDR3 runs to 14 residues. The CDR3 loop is CASSTGRGVYEQYF. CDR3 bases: TGTGCCAGCAGTACGGGCCGAGGGGTCTACGAGCAGTACTTC.

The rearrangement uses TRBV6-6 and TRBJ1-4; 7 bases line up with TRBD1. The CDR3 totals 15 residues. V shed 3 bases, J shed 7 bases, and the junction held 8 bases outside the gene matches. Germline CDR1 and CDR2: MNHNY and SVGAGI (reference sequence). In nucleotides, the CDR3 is TGTGCCAGCAGTTATTTGACAGGGCTGGTTGAAAAACTGTTTTTT. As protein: CASSYLTGLVEKLFF.

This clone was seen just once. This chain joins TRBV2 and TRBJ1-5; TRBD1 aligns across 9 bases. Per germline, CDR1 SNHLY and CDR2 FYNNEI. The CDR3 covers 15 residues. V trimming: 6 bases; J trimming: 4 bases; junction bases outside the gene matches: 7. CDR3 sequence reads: CASRNRQGGNQPQHF. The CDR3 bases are TGTGCCAGCAGAAACCGACAGGGGGGGAATCAGCCCCAGCATTTT.

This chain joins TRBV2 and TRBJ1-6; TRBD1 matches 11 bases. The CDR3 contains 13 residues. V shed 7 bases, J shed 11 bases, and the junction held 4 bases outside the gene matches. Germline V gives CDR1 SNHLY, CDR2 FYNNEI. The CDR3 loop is CASTDRGLPPLHF. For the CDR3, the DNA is TGTGCCAGCACGGACAGGGGGCTTCCACCCCTCCACTTT.

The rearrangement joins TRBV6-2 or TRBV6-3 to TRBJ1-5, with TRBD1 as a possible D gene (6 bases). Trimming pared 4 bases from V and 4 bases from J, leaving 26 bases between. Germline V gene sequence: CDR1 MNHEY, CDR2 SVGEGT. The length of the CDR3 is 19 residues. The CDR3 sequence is CASSSSIGVGQGKNQPQHF. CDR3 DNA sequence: TGTGCCAGCAGTTCGTCGATCGGGGTAGGTCAGGGGAAAAATCAGCCCCAGCATTTT.

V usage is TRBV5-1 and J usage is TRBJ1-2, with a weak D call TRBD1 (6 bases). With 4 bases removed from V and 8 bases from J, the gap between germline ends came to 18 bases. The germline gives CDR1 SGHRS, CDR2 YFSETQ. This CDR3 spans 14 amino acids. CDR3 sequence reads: CASSPARGDRGYTF. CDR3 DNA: TGCGCCAGCAGCCCGGCCAGGGGCGACAGAGGCTACACCTTC.

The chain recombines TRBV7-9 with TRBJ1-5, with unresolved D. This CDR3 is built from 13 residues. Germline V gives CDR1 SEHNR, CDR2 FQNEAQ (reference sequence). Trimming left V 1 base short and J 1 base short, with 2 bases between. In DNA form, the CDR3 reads TGTGCCAGCAGCTTAGACAGCAATCAGCCCCAGCATTTT. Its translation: CASSLDSNQPQHF.

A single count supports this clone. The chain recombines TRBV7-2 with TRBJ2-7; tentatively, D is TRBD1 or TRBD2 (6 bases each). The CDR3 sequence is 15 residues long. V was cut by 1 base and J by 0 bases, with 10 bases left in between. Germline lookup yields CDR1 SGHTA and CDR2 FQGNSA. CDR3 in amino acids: CASSLGGGLSYEQYF. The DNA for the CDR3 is TGTGCCAGCAGCTTAGGAGGGGGACTCTCCTACGAGCAGTACTTC.

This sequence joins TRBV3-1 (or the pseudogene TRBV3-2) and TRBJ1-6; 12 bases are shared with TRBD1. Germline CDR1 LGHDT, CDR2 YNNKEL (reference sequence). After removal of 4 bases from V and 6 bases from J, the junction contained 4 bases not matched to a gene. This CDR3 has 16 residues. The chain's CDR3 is CASSLGTGGVNSPLHF. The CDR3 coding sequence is TGTGCCAGCAGCCTAGGGACAGGGGGCGTTAATTCACCCCTCCACTTT.

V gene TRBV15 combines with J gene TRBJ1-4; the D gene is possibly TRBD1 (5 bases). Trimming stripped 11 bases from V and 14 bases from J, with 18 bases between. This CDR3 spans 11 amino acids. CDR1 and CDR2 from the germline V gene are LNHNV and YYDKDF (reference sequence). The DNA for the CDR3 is TGTGCCTCGTCGGGCGGGGGAAGGCTGTTTTTT. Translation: CASSGGGRLFF.

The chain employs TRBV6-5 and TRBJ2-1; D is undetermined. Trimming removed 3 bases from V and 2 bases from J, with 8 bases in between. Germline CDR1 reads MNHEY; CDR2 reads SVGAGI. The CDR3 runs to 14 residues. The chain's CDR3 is CASSYGFAYNEQFF. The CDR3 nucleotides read TGTGCCAGCAGTTATGGTTTTGCCTACAATGAGCAGTTCTTC.

CDR3 in amino acids: CASSPPGQATSYEQYF. The CDR3 region has the DNA TGTGCCAGCTCACCCCCGGGACAGGCGACCTCCTACGAGCAGTACTTC. The chain joins TRBV18 to TRBJ2-7, with TRBD1 matching over 8 bases. The CDR3 runs to 16 residues. Germline V gene sequence: CDR1 KGHSH, CDR2 LQKENI. Trimming cost V 3 bases and J 0 bases; bases outside gene matches: 7.

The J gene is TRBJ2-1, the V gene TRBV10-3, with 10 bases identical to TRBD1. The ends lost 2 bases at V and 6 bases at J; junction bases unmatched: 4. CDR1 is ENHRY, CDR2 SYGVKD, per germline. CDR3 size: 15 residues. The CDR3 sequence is CAISEGTGALNEQFF. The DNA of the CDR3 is TGTGCCATCAGTGAGGGGACAGGGGCCCTCAATGAGCAGTTCTTC.

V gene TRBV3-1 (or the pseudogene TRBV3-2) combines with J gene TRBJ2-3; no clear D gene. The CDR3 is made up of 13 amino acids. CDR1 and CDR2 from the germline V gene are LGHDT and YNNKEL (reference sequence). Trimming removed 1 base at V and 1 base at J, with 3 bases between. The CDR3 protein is CASSQAGTDTQYF. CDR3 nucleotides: TGTGCCAGCAGCCAAGCTGGCACAGATACGCAGTATTTT.